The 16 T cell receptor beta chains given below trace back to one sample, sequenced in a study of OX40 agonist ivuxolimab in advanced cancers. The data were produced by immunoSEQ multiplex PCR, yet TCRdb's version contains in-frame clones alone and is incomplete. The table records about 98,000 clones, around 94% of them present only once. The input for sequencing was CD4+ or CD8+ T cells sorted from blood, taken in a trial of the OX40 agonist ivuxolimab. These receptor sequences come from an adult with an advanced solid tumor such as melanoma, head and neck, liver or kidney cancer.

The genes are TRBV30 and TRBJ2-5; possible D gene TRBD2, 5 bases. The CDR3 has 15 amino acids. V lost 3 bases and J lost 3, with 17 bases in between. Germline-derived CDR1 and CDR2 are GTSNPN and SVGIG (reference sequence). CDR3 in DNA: TGTGCCTGGAGCAAAGGGAGTCCCGCGAAAGAGACCCAGTACTTC. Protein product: CAWSKGSPAKETQYF.

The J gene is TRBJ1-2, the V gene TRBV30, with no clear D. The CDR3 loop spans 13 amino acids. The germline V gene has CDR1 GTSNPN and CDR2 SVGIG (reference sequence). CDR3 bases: TGTGCGCGGAATGAAGGATTTAACTATGGCTACACCTTC. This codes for CARNEGFNYGYTF.

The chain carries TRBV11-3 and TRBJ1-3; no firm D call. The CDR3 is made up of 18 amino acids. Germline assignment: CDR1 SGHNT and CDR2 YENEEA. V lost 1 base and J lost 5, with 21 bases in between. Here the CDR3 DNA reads TGTGCCAGCAGCTTAGGTGGTATCCCCCAAGGGATCAGAAACACCATATATTTT. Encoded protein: CASSLGGIPQGIRNTIYF.

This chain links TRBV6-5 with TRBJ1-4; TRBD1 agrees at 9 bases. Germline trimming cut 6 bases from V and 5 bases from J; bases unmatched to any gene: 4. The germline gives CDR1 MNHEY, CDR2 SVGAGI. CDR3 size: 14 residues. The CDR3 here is CASSIGTGNEKLFF. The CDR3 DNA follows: TGTGCCAGCAGCATCGGGACAGGGAATGAAAAACTGTTTTTT.

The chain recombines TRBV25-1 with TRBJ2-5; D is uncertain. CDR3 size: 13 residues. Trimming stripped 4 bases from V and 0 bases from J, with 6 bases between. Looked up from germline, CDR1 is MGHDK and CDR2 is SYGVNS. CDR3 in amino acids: CASSGFHQETQYF. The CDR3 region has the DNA TGTGCCAGCAGTGGGTTTCACCAAGAGACCCAGTACTTC.

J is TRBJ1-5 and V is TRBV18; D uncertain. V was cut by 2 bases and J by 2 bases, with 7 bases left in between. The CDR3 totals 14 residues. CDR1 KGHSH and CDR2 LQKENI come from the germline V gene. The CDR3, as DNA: TGTGCCAGCTCACCAGGTTACGGCAATCAGCCCCAGCATTTT. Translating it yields CASSPGYGNQPQHF.

CDR3 in DNA: TGTGCCTGGAGTGTACGAGCCCACACCATATATTTT. Its protein is CAWSVRAHTIYF. J is TRBJ1-3 and V is TRBV30; D remains ambiguous. This CDR3 has 12 amino acids. The V gene lost 0 bases and the J gene lost 8 bases, with 8 bases spanning the gap. Germline V gives CDR1 GTSNPN, CDR2 SVGIG (reference sequence).

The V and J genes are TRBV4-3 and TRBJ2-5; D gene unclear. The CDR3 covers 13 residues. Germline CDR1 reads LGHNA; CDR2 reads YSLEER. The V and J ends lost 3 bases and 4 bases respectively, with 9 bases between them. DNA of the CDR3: TGCGCCAGCAGCCAGGACCCCTCAGAGACCCAGTACTTC. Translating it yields CASSQDPSETQYF.

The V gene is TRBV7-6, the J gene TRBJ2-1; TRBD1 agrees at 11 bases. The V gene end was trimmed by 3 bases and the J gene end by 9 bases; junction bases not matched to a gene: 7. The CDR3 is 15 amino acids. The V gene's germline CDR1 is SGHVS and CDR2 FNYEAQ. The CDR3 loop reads CASSFSGTGGGEQFF. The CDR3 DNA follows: TGTGCCAGCAGCTTCTCCGGGACAGGGGGGGGTGAGCAGTTCTTC.

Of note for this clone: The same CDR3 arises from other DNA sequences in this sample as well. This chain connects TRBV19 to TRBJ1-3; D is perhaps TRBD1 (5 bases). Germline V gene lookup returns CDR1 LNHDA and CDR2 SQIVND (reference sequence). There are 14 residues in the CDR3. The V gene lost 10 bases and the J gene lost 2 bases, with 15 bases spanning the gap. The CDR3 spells CATLKGSPGNTIYF. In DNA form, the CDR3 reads TGTGCCACTCTCAAGGGGTCTCCTGGAAACACCATATATTTT.

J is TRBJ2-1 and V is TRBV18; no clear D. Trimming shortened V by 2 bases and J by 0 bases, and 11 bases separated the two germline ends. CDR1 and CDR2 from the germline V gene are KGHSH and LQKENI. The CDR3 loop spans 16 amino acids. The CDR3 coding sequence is TGTGCCAGCTCACCAGCGTCAAGGAGCTCCTACAATGAGCAGTTCTTC. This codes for CASSPASRSSYNEQFF.

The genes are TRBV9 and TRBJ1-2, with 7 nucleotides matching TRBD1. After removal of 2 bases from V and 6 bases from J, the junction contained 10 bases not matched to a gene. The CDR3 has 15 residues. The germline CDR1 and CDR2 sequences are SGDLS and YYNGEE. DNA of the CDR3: TGTGCCAGCAGCGTCGACCCGGACAGGCCTAATGGCTACACCTTC. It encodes CASSVDPDRPNGYTF.

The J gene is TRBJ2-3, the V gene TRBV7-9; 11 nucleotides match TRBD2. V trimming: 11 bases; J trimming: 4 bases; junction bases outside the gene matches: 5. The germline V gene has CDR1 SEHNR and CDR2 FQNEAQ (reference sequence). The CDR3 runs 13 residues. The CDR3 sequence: CAGTSGSADTQYF. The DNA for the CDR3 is TGTGCCGGTACTAGCGGGAGCGCAGATACGCAGTATTTT.

Here the CDR3 reads CASSPSGTYSPLHF. The CDR3 region has the DNA TGTGCCAGCAGCCCCTCCGGAACCTATTCACCCCTCCACTTT. V gene TRBV27 combines with J gene TRBJ1-6; the D is unclear. Germline V CDR1 and CDR2: MNHEY, SMNVEV (reference sequence). The CDR3 loop spans 14 amino acids. Trimming pared 6 bases from V and 8 bases from J, leaving 14 bases between.

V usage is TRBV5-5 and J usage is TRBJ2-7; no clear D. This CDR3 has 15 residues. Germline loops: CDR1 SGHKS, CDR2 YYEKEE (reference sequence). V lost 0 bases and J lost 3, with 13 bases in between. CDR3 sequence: CASSLGASFLYEQYV. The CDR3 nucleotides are TGTGCCAGCAGCTTGGGGGCTAGTTTTCTCTACGAGCAGTACGTC.

CDR3: CASSPSIAVEKLFF. In nucleotides, the CDR3 is TGTGCCAGCAGCCCCTCAATCGCTGTTGAAAAACTGTTTTTT. V usage is TRBV9 and J usage is TRBJ1-4; D not certain. The CDR3 consists of 14 residues. Germline assignment: CDR1 SGDLS and CDR2 YYNGEE. The V end was cut by 4 bases, the J end by 7 bases, with 14 bases between. Variable domain in full (rest from reference TRBV9 and TRBJ1-4): DSGVTQTPKHLITATGQRVTLRCSPRSGDLSVYWYQQSLDQGLQFLIQYYNGEERAKGNILERFSAQQFPDLHSELNLSSLELGDSALYFCASSPSIAVEKLFFGSGTQLSVL.